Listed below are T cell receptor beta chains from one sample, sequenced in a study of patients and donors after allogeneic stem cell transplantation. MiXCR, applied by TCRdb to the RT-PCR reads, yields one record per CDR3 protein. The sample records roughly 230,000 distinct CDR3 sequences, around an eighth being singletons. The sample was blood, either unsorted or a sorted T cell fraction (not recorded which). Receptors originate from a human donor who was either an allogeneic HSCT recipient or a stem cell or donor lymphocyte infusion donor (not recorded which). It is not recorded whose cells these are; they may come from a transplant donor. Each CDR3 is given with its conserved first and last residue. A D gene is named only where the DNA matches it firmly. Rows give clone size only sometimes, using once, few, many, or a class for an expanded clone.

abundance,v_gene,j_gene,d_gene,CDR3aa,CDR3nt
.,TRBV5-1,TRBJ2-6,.,CASSTLGRVLSGANVLTF,TGCGCCAGCAGCACACTCGGCAGGGTGCTCTCTGGGGCCAACGTCCTGACTTTC
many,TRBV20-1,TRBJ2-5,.,CSASGWEETQYF,TGCAGTGCTAGTGGTTGGGAAGAGACCCAGTACTTC
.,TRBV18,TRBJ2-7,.,CASSPLGPQSGEQYF,TGTGCCAGCTCACCTTTGGGGCCTCAATCGGGGGAGCAGTACTTC
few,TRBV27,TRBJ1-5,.,CASSPSGQGILGSNQPQHF,TGTGCCAGCAGTCCCTCGGGTCAGGGTATCCTCGGTAGCAATCAGCCCCAGCATTTT
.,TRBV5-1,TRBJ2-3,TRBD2,CASSLVLAGGPYTQYF,TGCGCCAGCAGCTTGGTACTAGCGGGAGGGCCATATACGCAGTATTTT
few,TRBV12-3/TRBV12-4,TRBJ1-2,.,CASSSRRTEQGNYGYTF,TGTGCCAGCAGTTCCAGGAGGACCGAACAGGGCAACTATGGCTACACCTTC
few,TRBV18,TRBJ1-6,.,CASSPLKTPNSPLHF,TGTGCCAGCTCACCCCTCAAGACCCCAAATTCACCCCTCCACTTT
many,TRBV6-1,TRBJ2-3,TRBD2,CASSGLAGTVTDTQYF,TGTGCCAGCAGCGGACTAGCGGGGACGGTCACAGATACGCAGTATTTT
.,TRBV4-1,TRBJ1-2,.,CASSQDGDGGLGYTF,TGCGCCAGCAGCCAAGATGGTGATGGAGGTCTGGGCTACACCTTC
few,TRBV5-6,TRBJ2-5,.,CASSSLYETQYF,TGTGCCAGCAGCTCCTTATACGAGACCCAGTACTTC
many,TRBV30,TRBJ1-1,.,CAWSVALTEAFF,TGTGCCTGGAGTGTAGCCCTCACTGAAGCTTTCTTT
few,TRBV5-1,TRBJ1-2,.,CASSLAPGAGYGYTF,TGCGCCAGCAGCTTGGCCCCGGGGGCAGGGTATGGCTACACCTTC
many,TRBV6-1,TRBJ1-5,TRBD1,CASSRDRGTFQPQHF,TGTGCCAGCAGCCGTGACAGGGGAACCTTTCAGCCCCAGCATTTT
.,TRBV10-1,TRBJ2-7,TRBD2,CANSTSGNYEQYF,TGCGCCAACTCCACTAGCGGGAACTACGAGCAGTACTTC
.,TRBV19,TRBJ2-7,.,CASSIILTYEQYF,TGTGCCAGTAGTATAATTCTTACCTACGAGCAGTACTTC
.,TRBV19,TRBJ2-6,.,CASSNRGGSGANVLTF,TGTGCCAGTAGTAATAGAGGGGGCTCTGGGGCCAACGTCCTGACTTTC
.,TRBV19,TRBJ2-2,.,CASSIGAPGTGELFF,TGTGCCAGTAGTATCGGAGCCCCGGGCACCGGGGAGCTGTTTTTT
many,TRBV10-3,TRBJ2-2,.,CAISTATGRAGELFF,TGTGCCATCAGTACCGCCACAGGGAGGGCCGGGGAGCTGTTTTTT
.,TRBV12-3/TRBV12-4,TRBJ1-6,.,CASSRAGRGESPLHF,TGTGCCAGCAGCCGAGCGGGACGAGGGGAATCACCCCTCCACTTT
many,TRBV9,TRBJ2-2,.,CASSLGNFDTGELFF,TGTGCCAGCAGTCTAGGGAACTTCGACACCGGGGAGCTGTTTTTT
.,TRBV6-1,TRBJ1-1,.,CASSEARVNTEAFF,TGTGCCAGCAGTGAAGCGCGAGTGAACACTGAAGCTTTCTTT
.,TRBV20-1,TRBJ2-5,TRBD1,CSARRTGIRETQYF,TGCAGTGCTAGACGGACAGGTATCCGAGAGACCCAGTACTTC
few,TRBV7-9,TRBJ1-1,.,CASSRMGATEAFF,TGTGCCAGCTCCCGGATGGGGGCCACTGAAGCTTTCTTT
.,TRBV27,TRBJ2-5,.,CASRGLGTSGRETQYF,TGTGCCAGCAGGGGGCTTGGGACGTCAGGACGGGAGACCCAGTACTTC
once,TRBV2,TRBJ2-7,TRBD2,CASSVAGPYEQYF,TGTGCCAGCAGCGTAGCGGGACCCTACGAGCAGTACTTC
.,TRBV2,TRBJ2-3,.,CASILVGGAWPSADTQYF,.
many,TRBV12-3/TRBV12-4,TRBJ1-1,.,CASRGQGRVNTEAFF,TGTGCCAGCAGAGGGCAGGGGAGGGTGAACACTGAAGCTTTCTTT
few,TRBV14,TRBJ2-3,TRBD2,CASSRAGGRTDTQYF,TGTGCCAGCAGCCGTGCGGGAGGGCGGACAGATACGCAGTATTTT
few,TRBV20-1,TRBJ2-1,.,CSARGLTYNEQFF,TGCAGTGCTAGAGGGCTTACATACAATGAGCAGTTCTTC
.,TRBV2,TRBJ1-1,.,CASNLRAEEAFF,TGTGCCAGCAATCTCCGGGCGGAGGAAGCTTTCTTT
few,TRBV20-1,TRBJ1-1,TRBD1,CSARDRAGGTQKAFF,TGCAGTGCTAGAGATCGGGCAGGGGGGACTCAGAAGGCTTTCTTT
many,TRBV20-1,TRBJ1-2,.,CSARTGTSLSYGYTF,TGCAGTGCCCGGACCGGGACATCACTTAGCTATGGCTACACCTTC
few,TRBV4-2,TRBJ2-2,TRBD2,CASSRREERGASPNTGELFF,TGTGCCAGCAGCCGCAGGGAGGAGCGGGGGGCCTCCCCGAACACCGGGGAGCTGTTTTTT
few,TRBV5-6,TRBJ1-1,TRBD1,CASSFYQGAGGEAFF,TGTGCCAGCAGCTTTTACCAGGGGGCGGGAGGTGAAGCTTTCTTT
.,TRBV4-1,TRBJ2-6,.,CASSQTGTGTNVLTF,TGCGCCAGCAGCCAAACAGGGACTGGGACCAACGTCCTGACTTTC
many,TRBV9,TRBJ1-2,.,CASSSRGENYGYTF,TGTGCCAGCAGCTCAAGGGGAGAAAACTATGGCTACACCTTC
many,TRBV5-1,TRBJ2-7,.,CASSITSGANSYEQYF,TGCGCCAGCAGCATAACCTCAGGGGCGAATTCCTACGAGCAGTACTTC
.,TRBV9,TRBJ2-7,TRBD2,CASSVELAGLYEQYF,TGTGCCAGCAGCGTAGAACTAGCGGGGCTTTACGAGCAGTACTTC
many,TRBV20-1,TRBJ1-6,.,CSAYTGPKSSYNSPLHF,TGCAGTGCTTACACGGGACCTAAGAGCTCCTATAATTCACCCCTCCACTTT
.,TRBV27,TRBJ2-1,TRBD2,CASSLSGLAGHNEQFF,TGTGCCAGCAGTTTATCGGGACTAGCGGGACACAATGAGCAGTTCTTC
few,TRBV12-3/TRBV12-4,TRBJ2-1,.,CASSLRNEQFF,TGTGCCAGCAGTTTGCGGAATGAGCAGTTCTTC
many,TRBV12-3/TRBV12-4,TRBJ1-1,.,CASTPQGQPNTEAFF,TGTGCCAGCACCCCCCAAGGGCAGCCCAACACTGAAGCTTTCTTT